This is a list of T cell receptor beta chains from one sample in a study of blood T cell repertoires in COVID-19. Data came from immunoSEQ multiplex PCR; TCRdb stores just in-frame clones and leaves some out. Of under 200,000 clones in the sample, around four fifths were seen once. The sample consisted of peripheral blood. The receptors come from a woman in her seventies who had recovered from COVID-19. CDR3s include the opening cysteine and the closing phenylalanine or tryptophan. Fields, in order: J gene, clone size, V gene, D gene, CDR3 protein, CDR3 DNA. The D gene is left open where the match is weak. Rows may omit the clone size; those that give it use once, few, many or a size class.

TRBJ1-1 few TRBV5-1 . CASSPRVEVSTEAFF TGCGCCAGCAGCCCCCGCGTCGAGGTATCCACTGAAGCTTTCTTT
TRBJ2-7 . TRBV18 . CASRPDSYEQYF TGTGCCAGCCGACCGGACAGCTACGAGCAGTACTTC
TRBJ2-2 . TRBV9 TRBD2 CASSVGLAGEGGELFF TGTGCCAGCAGCGTAGGGCTAGCGGGAGAGGGCGGGGAGCTGTTTTTT
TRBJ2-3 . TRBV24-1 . CATSDSGSRDSYRTQYF TGTGCCACCAGTGACTCCGGGAGTAGGGACAGCTACCGGACGCAGTATTTT
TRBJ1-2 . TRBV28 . CASSLPTEYYGYTF TGTGCCAGCAGTCTCCCGACGGAGTACTATGGCTACACCTTC
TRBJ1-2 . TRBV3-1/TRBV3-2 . CASSQGWGGRYGYTF TGTGCCAGCAGCCAAGGATGGGGGGGCCGGTATGGCTACACCTTC
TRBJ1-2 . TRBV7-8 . CASSLGRGINYGYTF TGTGCCAGCAGCTTAGGCAGGGGCATCAACTATGGCTACACCTTC
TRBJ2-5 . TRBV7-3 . CASSPGLNGETQYF TGTGCCAGCAGCCCGGGACTCAACGGGGAGACCCAGTACTTC
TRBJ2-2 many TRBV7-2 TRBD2 CASSLSGRAGTGELFF TGTGCCAGCAGCCTTAGCGGGAGGGCCGGGACCGGGGAGCTGTTTTTT
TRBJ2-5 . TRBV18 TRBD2 CASSPRTLAGAETQYF TGTGCCAGCTCACCACGGACCCTAGCGGGGGCGGAGACCCAGTACTTC
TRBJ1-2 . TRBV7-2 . CASSPTANYGYTF TGTGCCAGCAGCCCGACAGCCAACTATGGCTACACCTTC
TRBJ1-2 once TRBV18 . CASSLGGGARSGYTF TGTGCCAGCTCCCTCGGGGGAGGCGCCCGTTCCGGCTACACCTTC
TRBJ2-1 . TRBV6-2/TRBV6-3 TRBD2 CASSSRVRESYNEQFF TGTGCCAGCAGTTCCCGGGTGCGGGAGTCCTACAATGAGCAGTTCTTC
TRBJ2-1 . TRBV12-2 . CASRPTGASGSDEQFF TGTGCAAGTCGCCCCACGGGGGCTAGCGGGAGTGATGAGCAGTTCTTC
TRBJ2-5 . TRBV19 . CASSISSAQETQYF TGTGCCAGTAGTATATCTAGCGCACAAGAGACCCAGTACTTC
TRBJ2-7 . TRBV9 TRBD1 CASSGGTASYEQYF TGTGCCAGCAGCGGGGGGACAGCCTCCTACGAGCAGTACTTC
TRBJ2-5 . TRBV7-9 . CASSRGLGETQYF TGTGCCAGCAGCCGGGGACTCGGGGAGACCCAGTACTTC
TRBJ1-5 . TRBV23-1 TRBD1 CASSGQGYQPQHF TGCGCCAGCAGTGGACAGGGGTATCAGCCCCAGCATTTT
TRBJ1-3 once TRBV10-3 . CAISEVNSGNTIYF TGTGCCATCAGTGAGGTAAACTCTGGAAACACCATATATTTT
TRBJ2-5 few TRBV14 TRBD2 CASSHRTSGGPAAQYF TGTGCCAGCAGCCACCGGACTAGCGGGGGGCCCGCCGCCCAGTACTTC
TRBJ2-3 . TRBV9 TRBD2 CASSVGSGVGTDTQYF TGTGCCAGCAGCGTAGGGAGCGGGGTCGGCACAGATACGCAGTATTTT
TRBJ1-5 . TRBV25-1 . CASSQGSDQPQHF TGTGCCAGCAGTCAGGGCTCCGATCAGCCCCAGCATTTT
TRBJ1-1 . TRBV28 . CATHGLGNTEAFF TGTGCCACCCACGGACTGGGGAACACTGAAGCTTTCTTT
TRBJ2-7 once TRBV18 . CASSPVVGTYEQYF TGTGCCAGCTCACCGGTGGTCGGGACCTACGAGCAGTACTTC
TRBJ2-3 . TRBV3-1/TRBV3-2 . CASRRQDTQYF TGTGCCAGCAGGCGACAGGATACGCAGTATTTT
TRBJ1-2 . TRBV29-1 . CSVGSGGGHNYGYTF TGCAGCGTTGGGAGCGGGGGCGGACATAACTATGGCTACACCTTC
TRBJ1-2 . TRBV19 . CASIGGYGYTF TGTGCCAGTATAGGGGGCTATGGCTACACCTTC
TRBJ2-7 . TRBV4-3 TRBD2 CASSQTPTSASYEQYF TGCGCCAGCAGCCAAACACCGACTAGCGCCTCTTACGAGCAGTACTTC
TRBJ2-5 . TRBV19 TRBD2 CASSIAGGAETQYF TGTGCCAGTAGTATCGCGGGAGGGGCAGAGACCCAGTACTTC
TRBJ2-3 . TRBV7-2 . CASSFFSPGTDTQYF TGTGCCAGCAGCTTTTTTTCGCCGGGCACAGATACGCAGTATTTT
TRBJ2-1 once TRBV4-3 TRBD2 CASSPGLAGGSRDEQFF TGCGCCAGCAGCCCCGGACTAGCGGGAGGGTCCCGGGATGAGCAGTTCTTC
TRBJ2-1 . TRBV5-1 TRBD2 CASSLAPWGSGGYNEQFF TGCGCCAGCAGCTTGGCCCCCTGGGGCAGCGGGGGGTACAATGAGCAGTTCTTC
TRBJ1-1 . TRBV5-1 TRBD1 CASSPSGQGVFMNTEAFF TGCGCCAGCAGCCCAAGCGGACAGGGAGTTTTTATGAACACTGAAGCTTTCTTT
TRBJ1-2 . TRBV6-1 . CASSPDYGYTF TGTGCCAGCAGTCCCGACTATGGCTACACCTTC
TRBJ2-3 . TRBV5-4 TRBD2 CASSLGAGGPSADTQYF TGTGCCAGCAGCTTGGGGGCGGGGGGGCCTTCCGCAGATACGCAGTATTTT
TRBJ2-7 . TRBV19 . CASSTGEPGLYEQYF TGTGCCAGTAGTACGGGGGAACCTGGCCTCTACGAGCAGTACTTC
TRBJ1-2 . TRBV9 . CASSPGVSDYGYTF TGTGCCAGCAGCCCCGGGGTGTCGGACTATGGCTACACCTTC
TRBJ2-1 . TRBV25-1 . CASSESVRGRFF TGTGCCAGCAGTGAATCGGTCCGGGGGAGGTTCTTC
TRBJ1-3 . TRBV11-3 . CASSLDPAGNTIYF TGTGCCAGCAGCTTAGACCCCGCGGGAAACACCATATATTTT
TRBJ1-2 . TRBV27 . CAPGGEGTNYGYTF TGTGCCCCCGGGGGGGAAGGGACGAACTATGGCTACACCTTC
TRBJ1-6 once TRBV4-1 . CASSQGDRRTSNSPLHF TGCGCCAGCAGCCAAGGGGATCGGCGGACATCCAATTCACCCCTCCACTTT
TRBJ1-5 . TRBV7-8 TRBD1 CASSLGDRRYQPQHF TGTGCCAGCAGCCTCGGGGACAGGCGCTATCAGCCCCAGCATTTT
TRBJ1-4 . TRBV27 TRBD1 CASSPTRQGADEKLFF TGTGCCAGCAGCCCTACCCGACAGGGGGCGGATGAAAAACTGTTTTTT
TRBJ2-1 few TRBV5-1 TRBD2 CASRSLAGPYNEQFF TGCGCCAGCAGATCTCTAGCGGGACCTTACAATGAGCAGTTCTTC
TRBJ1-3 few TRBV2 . CASRAVGNTIYF TGTGCCAGCAGGGCCGTAGGAAACACCATATATTTT
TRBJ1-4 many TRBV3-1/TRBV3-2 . CASSQDGAEKLFF TGTGCCAGCAGCCAAGATGGGGCTGAAAAACTGTTTTTT
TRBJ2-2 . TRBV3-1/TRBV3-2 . CASSQAGSAGELFF TGTGCCAGCAGCCAGGCGGGTTCCGCCGGGGAGCTGTTTTTT
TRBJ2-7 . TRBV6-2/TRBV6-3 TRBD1 CASSQGTGPDEQYF TGTGCCAGCAGTCAAGGGACAGGGCCGGACGAGCAGTACTTC
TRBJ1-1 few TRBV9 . CASSVNLRTEAFF TGTGCCAGCAGCGTAAATCTACGTACTGAAGCTTTCTTT
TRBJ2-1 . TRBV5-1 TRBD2 CASSLGSSGGRNEQFF TGCGCCAGCAGCTTGGGATCTAGCGGGGGGAGAAATGAGCAGTTCTTC
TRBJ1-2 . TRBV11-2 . CASSPRAYYGYTF TGTGCCAGCAGCCCCCGCGCTTACTATGGCTACACCTTC
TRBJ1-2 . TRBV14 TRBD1 CASSQGLTGTRRDYGYTF TGTGCCAGCAGCCAAGGCTTGACAGGGACAAGGAGGGACTATGGCTACACCTTC
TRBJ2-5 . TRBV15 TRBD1 CATSTRTGPGETQYF TGTGCCACCAGCACCAGGACAGGCCCTGGGGAGACCCAGTACTTC
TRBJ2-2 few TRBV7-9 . CASSFWTGGGTGELFF TGTGCCAGCAGCTTTTGGACGGGGGGCGGAACCGGGGAGCTGTTTTTT
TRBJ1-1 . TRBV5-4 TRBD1 CASSLDREGTEAFF TGTGCCAGCAGCCTCGACAGGGAAGGTACTGAAGCTTTCTTT